A selection of T cell receptor beta chains follows, all from one sample in a study of beta chain features in type 1 diabetes. Repertoires were generated with immunoSEQ multiplex PCR, while TCRdb's copy carries only in-frame clones and drops some. The repertoire holds around 600,000 clones, with 12% as singletons. Sequenced input: naive CD4+ T cells from blood. The receptors here all came from a young man with type 1 diabetes. The CDR3 runs from the conserved cysteine through the conserved F or W. D genes are given only for firm matches. Size tells how often a clone was seen (once, few, many) or the class of an expanded clone, and some rows leave it out.

j_gene,v_gene,abundance,d_gene,CDR3aa,CDR3nt
TRBJ2-1,TRBV7-2,few,-,CASSSPREYNEQFF,TGTGCCAGCAGCTCCCCCCGGGAATACAATGAGCAGTTCTTC
TRBJ2-1,TRBV5-4,-,-,CASSLGLSYNEQFF,TGTGCCAGCAGCTTGGGGCTCTCCTACAATGAGCAGTTCTTC
TRBJ1-2,TRBV7-9,few,-,CASSLDRRGLGMGYTF,TGTGCCAGCAGCTTAGATCGACGGGGACTCGGTATGGGCTACACCTTC
TRBJ2-5,TRBV28,-,-,CASSLEETQYF,TGTGCCAGCAGTTTAGAAGAGACCCAGTACTTC
TRBJ2-7,TRBV5-1,-,TRBD1,CASSVGQSHEQYF,TGCGCCAGCAGCGTGGGACAGTCCCACGAGCAGTACTTC
TRBJ2-1,TRBV6-4,few,TRBD2,CASSLLAGAYNEQFF,TGTGCCAGCAGTTTACTAGCGGGGGCTTACAATGAGCAGTTCTTC
TRBJ2-1,TRBV6-1,few,TRBD1,CASSGNRGHNEQFF,TGTGCCAGCAGTGGGAACAGGGGACACAATGAGCAGTTCTTC
TRBJ1-3,TRBV30,few,-,CALQRASGNTIYF,TGTGCCCTCCAGAGGGCGTCTGGAAACACCATATATTTT
TRBJ1-2,TRBV9,-,TRBD1,CASSVAPGTGIYGYTF,TGTGCCAGCAGCGTAGCTCCCGGGACAGGGATCTATGGCTACACCTTC
TRBJ1-2,TRBV18,-,TRBD1,CASSPPGQGDYTF,TGTGCCAGCTCACCTCCGGGACAGGGAGACTACACCTTC
TRBJ1-1,TRBV13,-,-,CASSFQGTDGREAFF,TGTGCCAGCAGCTTCCAAGGCACCGATGGCAGGGAAGCTTTCTTT
TRBJ2-1,TRBV18,few,-,CASSLRDYNEQFF,TGTGCCAGCTCTCTACGGGATTACAATGAGCAGTTCTTC
TRBJ2-7,TRBV11-2,few,TRBD2,CASSSAGPYYEQYF,TGTGCCAGCAGCTCAGCGGGGCCCTACTACGAGCAGTACTTC
TRBJ2-5,TRBV25-1,few,-,CASSSGGQQETQYF,TGTGCCAGCAGTTCAGGAGGCCAGCAAGAGACCCAGTACTTC
TRBJ1-1,TRBV29-1,few,-,CSVVRQGPGTEAFF,TGCAGCGTCGTCCGCCAGGGGCCGGGCACTGAAGCTTTCTTT
TRBJ2-1,TRBV18,few,TRBD1,CASSPPSKGDSEQFF,TGTGCCAGCTCACCACCGTCGAAGGGGGACAGTGAGCAGTTCTTC
TRBJ1-5,TRBV7-2,-,-,CASSLAQGGLIREPQHF,TGTGCCAGCAGCTTAGCGCAGGGTGGCCTCATAAGGGAGCCCCAGCATTTT
TRBJ2-5,TRBV28,-,-,CASIKQGWQTQYF,TGTGCCAGCATTAAGCAGGGGTGGCAGACCCAGTACTTC
TRBJ2-7,TRBV9,few,-,CASSVALSTEQYF,TGTGCCAGCAGCGTAGCCCTCTCGACGGAGCAGTACTTC
TRBJ2-5,TRBV7-9,few,-,CASSSGVETQYF,TGTGCCAGCAGCTCAGGGGTCGAGACCCAGTACTTC
TRBJ1-3,TRBV29-1,-,-,CSVEGVGNTIYF,TGCAGCGTTGAGGGGGTCGGAAACACCATATATTTT
TRBJ1-2,TRBV27,few,-,CASSFSDLGGYGYTF,TGTGCCAGCAGTTTTTCGGACTTGGGGGGCTATGGCTACACCTTC
TRBJ2-2,TRBV29-1,few,-,CSVQEGRWNTGELFF,TGCAGCGTTCAGGAGGGACGGTGGAACACCGGGGAGCTGTTTTTT
TRBJ2-7,TRBV28,few,-,CASSSGDRSDYEQYF,TGTGCCAGCAGTTCCGGGGATCGGTCTGACTACGAGCAGTACTTC
TRBJ2-2,TRBV11-3,-,-,CASSSAFSTPNTGELFF,TGTGCCAGCAGCTCCGCCTTCTCGACCCCAAACACCGGGGAGCTGTTTTTT
TRBJ1-2,TRBV2,-,TRBD1,CASSVDRGHGYTF,TGTGCCAGCAGTGTGGACAGGGGGCATGGCTACACCTTC
TRBJ1-2,TRBV5-1,-,-,CASSADYGYTF,TGCGCCAGCAGCGCCGACTATGGCTACACCTTC
TRBJ1-2,TRBV25-1,few,-,CASSEIGQDYGYTF,TGTGCCAGCAGTGAAATAGGGCAGGACTATGGCTACACCTTC
TRBJ2-1,TRBV5-1,few,-,CASSSRAAVEQFF,TGCGCCAGCAGCTCCCGGGCCGCAGTCGAGCAGTTCTTC
TRBJ2-6,TRBV7-9,-,TRBD1,CASSSPGQGAPGANVLTF,TGTGCCAGCAGTTCTCCGGGACAGGGGGCGCCAGGGGCCAACGTCCTGACTTTC
TRBJ1-6,TRBV30,few,-,CAWSVEGGHLYNSPLHF,TGTGCCTGGAGTGTAGAAGGGGGACACCTCTATAATTCACCCCTCCACTTT
TRBJ2-1,TRBV29-1,-,TRBD2,CSVESLAGGREQFF,TGCAGCGTTGAATCTCTAGCGGGGGGGCGGGAGCAGTTCTTC
TRBJ2-7,TRBV30,-,-,CAWSRGLGEQYF,TGTGCCTGGAGTAGGGGCCTGGGGGAGCAGTACTTC
TRBJ2-7,TRBV7-9,few,-,CASSLRQSYEQYF,TGTGCCAGCAGCTTAAGGCAGAGCTACGAGCAGTACTTC
TRBJ1-5,TRBV29-1,few,-,CSVEDSGGRGPQHF,TGCAGCGTTGAAGATTCGGGGGGCAGGGGGCCCCAGCATTTT
TRBJ1-3,TRBV10-3,-,-,CAISNRASGNTIYF,TGTGCCATAAGTAACAGGGCTTCTGGAAACACCATATATTTT
TRBJ2-6,TRBV30,few,-,CAWTGANVLTF,TGTGCCTGGACTGGGGCCAACGTCCTGACTTTC
TRBJ1-2,TRBV19,-,-,CASNLTPNYGYTF,TGTGCCAGTAATTTGACACCGAACTATGGCTACACCTTC
TRBJ1-2,TRBV11-2,-,-,CASTSNYGYTF,TGTGCCAGCACCAGTAACTATGGCTACACCTTC
TRBJ2-2,TRBV4-3,-,-,CASSQDLTQGNTGELFF,TGCGCCAGCAGCCAAGATCTGACACAGGGGAACACCGGGGAGCTGTTTTTT